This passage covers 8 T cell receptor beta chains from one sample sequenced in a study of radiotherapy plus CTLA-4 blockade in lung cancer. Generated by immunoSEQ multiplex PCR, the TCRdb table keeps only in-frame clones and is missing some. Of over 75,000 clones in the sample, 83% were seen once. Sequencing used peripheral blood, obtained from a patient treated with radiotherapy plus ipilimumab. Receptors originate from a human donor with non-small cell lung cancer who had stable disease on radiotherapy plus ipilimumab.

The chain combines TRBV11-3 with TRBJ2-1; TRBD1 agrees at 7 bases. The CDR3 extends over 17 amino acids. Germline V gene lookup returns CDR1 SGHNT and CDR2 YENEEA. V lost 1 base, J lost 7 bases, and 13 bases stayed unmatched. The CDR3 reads CASSLGDRNIGFNEQFF. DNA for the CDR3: TGTGCCAGCAGCTTAGGGGACAGAAATATTGGATTTAATGAGCAGTTCTTC.

The CDR3 DNA sequence: TGTGCCAGCAGCGACCCGGGGCAGGGGTATTATGGCTACACCTTC. Protein product: CASSDPGQGYYGYTF. This chain connects TRBV7-9 to TRBJ1-2; D is perhaps TRBD1 (6 bases). The germline V gene encodes CDR1 SEHNR and CDR2 FQNEAQ (reference sequence). CDR3 length: 15 amino acids. The V end lost 5 bases, the J end lost 5 bases, and 18 bases lay between the germline ends.

The CDR3 loop reads CASSPGGNSYEQYF. CDR3 bases: TGTGCCAGCAGCCCGGGGGGGAACTCCTACGAGCAGTACTTC. The chain carries TRBV4-2 and TRBJ2-7, with 8 bases identical to TRBD2. The V gene end was trimmed by 4 bases and the J gene end by 0 bases; junction bases not matched to a gene: 2. This CDR3 comprises 14 residues. CDR1 and CDR2 from the germline V gene are LGHNA and YNFKEQ.

CDR3 loop: CASSPRGGPTDTQYF. CDR3 DNA: TGCGCCAGCAGCCCGAGGGGGGGCCCCACAGATACGCAGTATTTT. The genes are TRBV5-1 and TRBJ2-3, with D possibly being TRBD2 (7 bases). Trimming left V 4 bases short and J 2 bases short, with 14 bases between. Per germline, CDR1 SGHRS and CDR2 YFSETQ. The CDR3 has 15 residues.

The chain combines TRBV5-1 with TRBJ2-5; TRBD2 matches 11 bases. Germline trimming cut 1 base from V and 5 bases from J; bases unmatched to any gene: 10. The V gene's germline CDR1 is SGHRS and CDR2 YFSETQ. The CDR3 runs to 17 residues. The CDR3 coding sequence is TGCGCCAGCAGCTTGTGGCTAGCGGGGGGCCCCGGGGAGACCCAGTACTTC. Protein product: CASSLWLAGGPGETQYF.

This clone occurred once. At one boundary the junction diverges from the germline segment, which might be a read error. For the CDR3, the DNA is TGTGCCAGCAGCCAACCCCAACAGACCCAGTACTTC. It encodes CASSQPQQTQYF. The chain couples TRBV14 to TRBJ2-5; D ambiguous. From germline, CDR1 is SGHDN and CDR2 FVKESK. CDR3 length equals 12 residues.

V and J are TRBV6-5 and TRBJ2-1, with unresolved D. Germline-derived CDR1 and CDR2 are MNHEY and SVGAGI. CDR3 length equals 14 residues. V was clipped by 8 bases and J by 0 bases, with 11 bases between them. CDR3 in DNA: TGTGCCAGCGGGCGGCGGACCTCCTACAATGAGCAGTTCTTC. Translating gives CASGRRTSYNEQFF.

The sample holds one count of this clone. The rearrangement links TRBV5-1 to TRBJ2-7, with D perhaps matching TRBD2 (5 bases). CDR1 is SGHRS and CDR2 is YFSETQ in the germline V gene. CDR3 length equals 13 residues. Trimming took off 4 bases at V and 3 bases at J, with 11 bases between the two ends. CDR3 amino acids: CASSGGRGYEQYF. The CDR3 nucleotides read TGCGCCAGCAGCGGAGGACGGGGCTACGAGCAGTACTTC.